This TCR beta chain was retrieved from a study of T cell responses to AZD1222 COVID-19 vaccine. As regards this clone: Its specificity is unknown.

Here immunoSEQ multiplex PCR was the method, and the copy in TCRdb shows in-frame clones only, minus some. The table lists over 100,000 clones, 89% of them singletons. General study findings and limits: A reported finding is that nearly half of spike-specific TCRs target unmutated variant regions. Repertoire collection took place solely once the T cell response had peaked.

CDR3 length: 15 amino acids. V lost 4 bases and J 0 bases, leaving 10 bases between the germline ends. In germline, CDR1 is SQVTM, CDR2 ANQGSEA. The chain employs TRBV29-1 and TRBJ2-6; D is unclear. The sequence was collected from an adult in good health. The sequencing here drew on peripheral blood, taken on day 0 of AZD1222 vaccination. The CDR3 bases are TGCAGCGTTGCTCTGGGGTCCTCTGGGGCCAACGTCCTGACTTTC. Protein product: CSVALGSSGANVLTF. Using reference TRBV29-1 and TRBJ2-6 for the parts outside the CDR3, the full variable domain is SAVISQKPSRDICQRGTSLTIQCQVDSQVTMMFWYRQQPGQSLTLIATANQGSEATYESGFVIDKFPISRPNLTFSTLTVSNMSPEDSSIYLCSVALGSSGANVLTFGAGSRLTVL.